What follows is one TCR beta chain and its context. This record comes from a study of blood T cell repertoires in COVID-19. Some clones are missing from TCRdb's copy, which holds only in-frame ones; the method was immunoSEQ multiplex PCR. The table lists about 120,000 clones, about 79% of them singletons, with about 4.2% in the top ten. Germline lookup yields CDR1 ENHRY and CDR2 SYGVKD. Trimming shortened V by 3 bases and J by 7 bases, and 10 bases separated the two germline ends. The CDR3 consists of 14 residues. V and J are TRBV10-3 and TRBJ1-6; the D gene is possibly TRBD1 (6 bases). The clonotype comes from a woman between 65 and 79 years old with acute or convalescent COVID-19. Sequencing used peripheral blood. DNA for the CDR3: TGTGCCATCAGTGAACAGGGTGGGAATTCACCCCTCCACTTT. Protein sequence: CAISEQGGNSPLHF.